This is a list of T cell receptor beta chains from one sample in a study of cytomegalovirus exposure and HLA in healthy donors. Sequencing used immunoSEQ multiplex PCR; TCRdb keeps in-frame clones, though not all of them. The repertoire holds around 70,000 clones, with over 70% as singletons. Sequencing was done on a sample of PBMCs. These receptors were obtained from a human donor in good health. CDR3s include the opening cysteine and the closing phenylalanine or tryptophan. D genes are given only for firm matches. Not all rows give a size; the values are once, few, many and, for expanded clones, a class.

j_call v_call cdr3_length d_call clone_size cdr3_aa cdr3_nt
TRBJ1-2 TRBV7-9 13 NA NA CASSFAGNYGYPF TGTGCCAGCAGCTTCGCAGGGAACTATGGCTACCCCTTC
TRBJ1-2 TRBV5-1 14 TRBD1 NA CASSLDRANYGYTF TGCGCCAGCAGCCTGGACAGGGCTAACTATGGCTACACCTTC
TRBJ1-2 TRBV5-6 13 TRBD1 NA CASSFLRGQGYTF TGTGCCAGCAGCTTCCTCAGGGGGCAAGGCTACACCTTC
TRBJ1-1 TRBV5-1 16 TRBD1 NA CASSIIRDRSGAEAFF TGCGCCAGCAGCATTATTCGGGACAGGTCGGGCGCTGAAGCTTTCTTT
TRBJ1-2 TRBV20-1 11 NA NA CSAPLSGGYTF TGCAGTGCCCCCCTCAGCGGAGGCTACACCTTC
TRBJ2-5 TRBV5-4 14 NA once CASSLRSRGETQYF TGTGCCAGCAGCTTAAGGAGTAGGGGGGAGACCCAGTACTTC
TRBJ2-7 TRBV5-4 14 TRBD1 few CASSSRQGGYEQYF TGTGCCAGCAGCTCCCGACAGGGGGGATACGAGCAGTACTTC
TRBJ2-7 TRBV25-1 14 TRBD2 NA CASSRPGGPGEQYF TGTGCCAGCAGTCGACCGGGAGGGCCGGGGGAGCAGTACTTC
TRBJ1-4 TRBV30 14 NA NA CAWSVTATNEKLFF TGTGCCTGGAGTGTGACAGCAACTAATGAAAAACTGTTTTTT
TRBJ2-7 TRBV5-6 12 NA few CASSSRHYEQYF TGTGCCAGCAGCTCCCGTCACTACGAGCAGTACTTC
TRBJ1-1 TRBV30 11 TRBD1 NA CACEQGAEAFF TGTGCCTGTGAACAGGGGGCTGAAGCTTTCTTT
TRBJ2-3 TRBV15 17 TRBD1 few CATSRVAGTERTDTQYF TGTGCCACCAGCAGAGTAGCCGGGACAGAACGCACAGATACGCAGTATTTT
TRBJ2-7 TRBV19 14 NA NA CASSATFPAYEQYF TGTGCCAGTAGCGCTACTTTTCCCGCCTACGAGCAGTACTTC
TRBJ1-1 TRBV20-1 10 NA NA CSGGRTEAFF TGCAGTGGGGGGCGAACTGAAGCTTTCTTT
TRBJ2-2 TRBV4-1 15 TRBD1 NA CASSHPGQGTGELFF TGCGCCAGCAGCCATCCGGGACAGGGGACCGGGGAGCTGTTTTTT
TRBJ2-7 TRBV27 15 TRBD1 few CASSGGQGARYEQYF TGTGCCAGCAGTGGTGGACAGGGAGCACGTTACGAGCAGTACTTC
TRBJ1-2 TRBV10-3 15 TRBD1 NA CAITSTQGGAEGYTF TGTGCCATCACAAGTACCCAGGGGGGCGCGGAAGGCTACACCTTC
TRBJ1-1 TRBV5-1 15 NA NA CASSDTRTANTEAFF TGCGCCAGCAGCGACACGCGGACAGCCAACACTGAAGCTTTCTTT
TRBJ1-2 TRBV6-1 14 NA few CASSESPSAYGYTF TGTGCCAGCAGTGAGTCTCCCAGTGCCTATGGCTACACCTTC
TRBJ2-5 TRBV6-1 14 NA NA CASSEARRQETQYF TGTGCCAGCAGTGAAGCGCGGCGGCAAGAGACCCAGTACTTC
TRBJ1-1 TRBV5-1 14 TRBD1 NA CASSLVGTETEAFF TGCGCCAGCAGCTTGGTGGGGACAGAGACTGAAGCTTTCTTT
TRBJ2-7 TRBV7-3 14 TRBD2 NA CASSFGGASNEQYF TGTGCCAGCAGCTTCGGGGGGGCTAGCAACGAGCAGTACTTC
TRBJ2-7 TRBV10-1 13 TRBD2 NA CASTSGTNYEQYF TGCGCCAGCACCAGCGGGACCAACTACGAGCAGTACTTC
TRBJ1-2 TRBV10-3 14 NA NA CAISESAKNYGYTF TGTGCCATCAGTGAGTCGGCCAAAAATTATGGCTACACCTTC
TRBJ2-7 TRBV28 14 TRBD1 NA CASSLAGGAYEQYF TGTGCCAGCAGTTTAGCAGGGGGAGCCTACGAGCAGTACTTC
TRBJ2-7 TRBV5-1 14 TRBD1 few CASSRTGDTYEQYF TGCGCCAGCAGCCGGACAGGGGATACCTACGAGCAGTACTTC
TRBJ2-3 TRBV4-1 16 TRBD1 NA CASSPVGTGSTDTQYF TGCGCCAGCAGCCCTGTTGGGACAGGGAGCACAGATACGCAGTATTTT
TRBJ2-7 TRBV13 13 NA NA CASRRVGSYEQYF TGTGCCAGCCGGCGGGTAGGGTCCTACGAGCAGTACTTC